This T cell receptor (beta chain) emerged from a study of T cell repertoires in ileal Crohn's disease. V gave up 8 bases and J gave up 4 bases; unmatched junction bases: 10. The CDR3 is 14 residues long. The repertoire was sequenced with immunoSEQ multiplex PCR; TCRdb's copy has only in-frame clones and lacks some. The sample has about 17,000 clones; over 45% are singletons. The clonotype comes from an adult with Crohn's disease. V and J are TRBV23-1 and TRBJ2-7, with TRBD2 identical over 8 bases. TRBV23-1 carries the ORF label, with uncertain function. The sequenced sample was ileal tissue. The CDR3 nucleotides read TGCGCCAGCCCCCATCGGGGGGGACTTTACGAGCAGTACTTC. This encodes CASPHRGGLYEQYF.